This T cell receptor (beta chain) originates from a study of read filtering for tumor transcriptome and immune sequencing. Across the whole study: Patients were some 16 male and some 15 female, mean age roughly 68 years, range roughly 47 to 85. 8 or 9 patients were R-ISS I, 16 were R-ISS II, more than five were R-ISS III. Whole-transcriptome libraries were prepared after DNase treatment.

Study-level points and caveats: Even smaller IR-seq throughput identified most shared clonotypes.

Trimming shortened V by 3 bases and J by 7 bases, and 19 bases separated the two germline ends. CDR3 length: 15 amino acids. Molecular barcoded adaptors covering alpha/delta and beta/gamma chains were used on approximately 400 ng RNA. TCRdb fed the reads into MiXCR, producing one record per CDR3 protein. The sample consists of tens of thousands of distinct CDR3 sequences, approximately 14% of them appearing once. This clonotype showed up many times. Its specificity is unknown. The TCR comes from a donor aged 40 or older with multiple myeloma. Sequenced material: a population of CD138-negative cells sorted from bone marrow. The V and J genes are TRBV12-3 or TRBV12-4 and TRBJ2-7, with D unresolved. The DNA for the CDR3 is TGTGCCAGCAGTTTGAGGAGCGCAGCGTGGGGAGAGCAGTACTTC. Protein product: CASSLRSAAWGEQYF.